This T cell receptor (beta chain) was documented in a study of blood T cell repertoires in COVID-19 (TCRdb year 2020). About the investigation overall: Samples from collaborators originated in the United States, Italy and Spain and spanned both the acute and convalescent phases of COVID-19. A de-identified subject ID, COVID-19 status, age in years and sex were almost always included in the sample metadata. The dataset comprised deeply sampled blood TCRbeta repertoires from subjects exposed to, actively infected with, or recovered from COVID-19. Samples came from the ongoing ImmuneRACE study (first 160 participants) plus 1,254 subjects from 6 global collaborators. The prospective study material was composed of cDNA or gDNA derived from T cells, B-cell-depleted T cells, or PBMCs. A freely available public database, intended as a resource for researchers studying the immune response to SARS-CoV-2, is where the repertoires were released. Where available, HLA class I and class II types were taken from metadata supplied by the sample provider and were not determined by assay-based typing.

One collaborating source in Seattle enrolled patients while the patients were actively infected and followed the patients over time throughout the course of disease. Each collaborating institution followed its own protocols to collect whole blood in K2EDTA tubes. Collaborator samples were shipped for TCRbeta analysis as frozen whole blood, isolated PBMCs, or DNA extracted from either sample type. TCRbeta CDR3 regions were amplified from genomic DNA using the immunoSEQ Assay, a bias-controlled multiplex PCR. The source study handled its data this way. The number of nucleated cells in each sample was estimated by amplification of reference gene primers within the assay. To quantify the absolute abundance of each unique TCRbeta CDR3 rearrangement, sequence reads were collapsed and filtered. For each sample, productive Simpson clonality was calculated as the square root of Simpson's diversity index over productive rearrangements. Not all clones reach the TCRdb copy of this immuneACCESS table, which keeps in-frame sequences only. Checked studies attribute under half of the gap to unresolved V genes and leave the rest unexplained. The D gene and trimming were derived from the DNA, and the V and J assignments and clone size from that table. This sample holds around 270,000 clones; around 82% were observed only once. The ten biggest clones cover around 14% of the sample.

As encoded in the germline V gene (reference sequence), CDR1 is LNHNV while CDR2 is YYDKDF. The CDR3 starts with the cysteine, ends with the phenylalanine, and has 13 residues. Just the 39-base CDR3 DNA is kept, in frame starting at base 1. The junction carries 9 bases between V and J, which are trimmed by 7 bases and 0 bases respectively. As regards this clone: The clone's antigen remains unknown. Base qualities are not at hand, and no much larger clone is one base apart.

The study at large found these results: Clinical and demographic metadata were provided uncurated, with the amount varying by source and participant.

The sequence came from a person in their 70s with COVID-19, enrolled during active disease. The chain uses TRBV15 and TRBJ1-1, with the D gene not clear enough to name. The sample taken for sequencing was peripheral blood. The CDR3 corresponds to CATKRDMNTEAFF. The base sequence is TGTGCCACCAAGAGGGATATGAACACTGAAGCTTTCTTT.